The clone carrying this TCR beta chain was observed a few times. Its antigen remains unidentified. Every bit of the isolated RNA underwent reverse transcription, so sequencing read expressed TCRB transcripts. TCRdb's copy holds only in-frame clones and misses some; the assay was immunoSEQ multiplex PCR. Seen here are roughly 220,000 clones, 16% observed once, and the top ten hold less than 0.09%. This entry belongs to a study of beta chain features in type 1 diabetes. Study-level findings and limits: Amplification by PCR could prefer shorter templates, with the same effect in patients and controls. Because the template was cDNA, high-expressing cells might be over-represented. TCRB CDR3s were moderately but significantly shorter in Type 1 diabetes patients in all four CD4+ subsets.

V was clipped by 0 bases and J by 5 bases; unmatched bases: 1. The CDR3 is made up of 15 amino acids. Germline lookup yields CDR1 SGHDN and CDR2 FVKESK. Naive, central memory, regulatory and stem cell-like memory cells within the CD4+ compartment were sorted using CD45RO/CCR7/CD25/CD127/CD95/CD27. This rearrangement joins TRBV14 to TRBJ2-7, with TRBD2 identical over 13 bases. Sequences were obtained from naive CD4+ T cells from blood. This clonotype was obtained from a man aged 30 to 45 with type 1 diabetes. Here the CDR3 DNA reads TGTGCCAGCAGCCAAGATACTAGCGGGAGGGACGAGCAGTACTTC. It specifies CASSQDTSGRDEQYF.